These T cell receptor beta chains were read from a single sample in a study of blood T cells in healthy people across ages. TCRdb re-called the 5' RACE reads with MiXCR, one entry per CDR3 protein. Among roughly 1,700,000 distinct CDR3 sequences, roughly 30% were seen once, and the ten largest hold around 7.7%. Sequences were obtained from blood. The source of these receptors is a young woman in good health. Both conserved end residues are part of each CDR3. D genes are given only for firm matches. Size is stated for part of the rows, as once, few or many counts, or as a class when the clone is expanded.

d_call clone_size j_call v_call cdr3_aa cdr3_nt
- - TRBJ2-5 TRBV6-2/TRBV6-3 CASMKEVTQYF TGTGCCAGCATGAAGGAGGTGACCCAGTACTTC
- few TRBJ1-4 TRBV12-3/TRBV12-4 CASTKRGGLGEKLFF TGTGCCAGCACCAAAAGGGGGGGTTTAGGTGAAAAACTGTTTTTT
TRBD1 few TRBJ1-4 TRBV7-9 CASSPGTGGGEKLFF TGTGCCAGCAGCCCCGGGACAGGGGGAGGCGAAAAACTGTTTTTT
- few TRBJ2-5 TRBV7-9 CASSLPAGRPQETQYF TGTGCCAGCAGCTTACCCGCGGGACGCCCCCAAGAGACCCAGTACTTC
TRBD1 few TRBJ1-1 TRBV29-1 CSVVVTGANTEAFF TGCAGCGTTGTTGTGACAGGGGCGAACACTGAAGCTTTCTTT
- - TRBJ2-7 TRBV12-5 CARARGLTYEQYF TGTGCTAGGGCCCGCGGACTGACCTACGAGCAGTACTTC
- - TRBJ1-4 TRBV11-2 CASSPRGNRDEKLFF TGTGCCAGCAGCCCACGAGGGAACAGGGATGAAAAACTGTTTTTT
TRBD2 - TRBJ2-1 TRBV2 CAASTSGNNEQFF TGTGCCGCATCGACTAGCGGGAACAATGAGCAGTTCTTC
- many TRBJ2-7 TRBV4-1 CASSRTRRDYEQYF TGCGCCAGCAGCCGAACCCGGAGGGACTACGAGCAGTACTTC
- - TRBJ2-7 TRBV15 CATSSAEGRWEQYF TGTGCCACCAGCAGTGCCGAGGGGAGGTGGGAGCAGTACTTC
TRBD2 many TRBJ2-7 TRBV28 CASSSSGGGSYEQYF TGTGCCAGCAGTTCTAGCGGGGGGGGTTCCTACGAGCAGTACTTC
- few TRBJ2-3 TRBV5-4 CASSLDGSEDTQYF TGTGCCAGCAGCTTGGATGGGAGTGAAGATACGCAGTATTTT
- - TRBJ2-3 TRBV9 CASSVRADFGDTQYF TGTGCCAGCAGCGTCAGGGCTGATTTTGGAGATACGCAGTATTTT
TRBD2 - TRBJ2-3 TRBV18 CASSRVTSGSSTQYF TGTGCCAGCTCACGCGTGACTAGCGGGAGCTCAACGCAGTATTTT
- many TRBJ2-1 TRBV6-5 CASSYSSEGGFEQFF TGTGCCAGCAGTTACTCTTCCGAAGGGGGATTTGAGCAGTTCTTC
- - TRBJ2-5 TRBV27 CASSLAAVGQETQYF TGTGCCAGCAGTTTAGCGGCTGTGGGCCAAGAGACCCAGTACTTC
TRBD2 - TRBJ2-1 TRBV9 CASSASALASNEQFF TGTGCCAGCAGCGCGTCGGCACTAGCGAGCAATGAGCAGTTCTTC
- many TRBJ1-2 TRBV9 CASSSLGGAGPYYGYTF TGTGCCAGCAGCTCACTTGGGGGCGCAGGGCCCTACTATGGCTACACCTTC
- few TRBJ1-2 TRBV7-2 CASSPPEAGHGYTF TGTGCCAGCAGCCCCCCCGAGGCGGGACATGGCTACACCTTC
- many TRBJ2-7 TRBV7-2 CASSRGPPYEQYF TGTGCCAGCAGCCGGGGTCCCCCCTACGAGCAGTACTTC
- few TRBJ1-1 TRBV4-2 CASSQESGANTEAFF TGTGCCAGCAGCCAAGAGTCAGGGGCGAACACTGAAGCTTTCTTT
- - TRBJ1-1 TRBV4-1 CASSRGRNDGKPRLNTEAFF TGCGCCAGCAGCCGTGGCCGGAATGATGGAAAACCAAGACTAAACACTGAAGCTTTCTTT
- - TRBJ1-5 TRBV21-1 CASSQGSGPDQPQHF TGTGCCAGCAGCCAAGGGTCGGGGCCTGATCAGCCCCAGCATTTT
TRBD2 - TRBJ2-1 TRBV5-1 CASWREAPYNEQFF TGCGCCAGCTGGCGGGAGGCCCCCTACAATGAGCAGTTCTTC
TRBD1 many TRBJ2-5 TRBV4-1 CASSHEYRGQGETQYF TGCGCCAGCAGCCACGAATACAGGGGACAGGGAGAGACCCAGTACTTC
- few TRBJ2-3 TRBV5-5 CASIEGADTQYF TGTGCCAGCATTGAGGGTGCAGATACGCAGTATTTT
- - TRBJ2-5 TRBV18 CASSPPSRGQETQYF TGTGCCAGCTCACCCCCGTCTCGGGGACAAGAGACCCAGTACTTC
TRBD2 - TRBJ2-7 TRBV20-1 CSARDYSGGASEQYF TGCAGTGCTAGAGATTATAGCGGGGGGGCCTCCGAGCAGTACTTC
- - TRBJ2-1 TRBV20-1 CSARQEGGVYNEQFF TGCAGTGCCCGCCAAGAAGGGGGGGTCTACAATGAGCAGTTCTTC
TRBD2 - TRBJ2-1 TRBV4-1 CASSPSGGRINEQFF TGCGCCAGCAGCCCCAGCGGGGGAAGGATCAATGAGCAGTTCTTC
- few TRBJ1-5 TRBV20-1 CSARVGRDHPQHF TGCAGTGCTAGAGTCGGCAGAGATCACCCCCAGCATTTT
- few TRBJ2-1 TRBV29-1 CSATYPGSLHNEQFF TGCAGCGCCACATACCCTGGGTCTCTCCACAATGAGCAGTTCTTC
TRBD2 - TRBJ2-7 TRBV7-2 CASSRKNLWTSGRTYEQYF TGTGCCAGCAGTCGAAAAAACCTATGGACTAGCGGGAGAACCTACGAGCAGTACTTC
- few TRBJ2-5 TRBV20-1 CSARDRERGETQYF TGCAGTGCTAGAGATCGGGAGAGGGGAGAGACCCAGTACTTC
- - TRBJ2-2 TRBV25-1 CASYRGGELFF TGTGCCAGCTACCGAGGCGGGGAGCTGTTTTTT
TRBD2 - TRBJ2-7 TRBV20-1 CSASPWTSGPLSYNEQYF TGCAGTGCTAGTCCCTGGACTAGCGGGCCCCTTTCCTACAATGAGCAGTACTTC
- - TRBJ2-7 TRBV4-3 CASSQDSGDGEQYF TGCGCCAGCAGCCAAGATTCGGGGGACGGCGAGCAGTACTTC
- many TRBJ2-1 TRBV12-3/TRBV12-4 CASSFDIGEQFF TGTGCCAGCAGTTTCGATATCGGGGAGCAGTTCTTC
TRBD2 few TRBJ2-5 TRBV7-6 CASSLVAAGVQETQYF TGTGCCAGCAGCTTAGTAGCAGCGGGAGTACAAGAGACCCAGTACTTC
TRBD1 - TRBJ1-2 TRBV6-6 CASSSTGQSLGYTF TGTGCCAGCAGTTCTACGGGACAGTCCTTGGGGTACACCTTC
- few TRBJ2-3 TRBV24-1 CAIAPRGDPDTQYF TGTGCCATCGCCCCGAGGGGCGATCCAGATACGCAGTATTTT
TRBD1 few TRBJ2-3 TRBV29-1 CSVERQGLITDTQYF TGCAGCGTTGAACGACAGGGCCTTATTACAGATACGCAGTATTTT
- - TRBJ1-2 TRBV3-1 CASSQDRGQGRGYTF TGTGCCAGCAGCCAAGATCGTGGACAAGGCAGGGGCTACACCTTC
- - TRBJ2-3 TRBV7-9 CASSLDSLSADTQYF TGTGCCAGCAGCTTAGACAGCTTATCCGCAGATACGCAGTATTTT
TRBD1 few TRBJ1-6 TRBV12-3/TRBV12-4 CASSSNRGQSPLHF TGTGCCAGCAGTTCCAACAGGGGGCAATCACCCCTCCACTTT
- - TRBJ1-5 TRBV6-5 CASSYSGGPQHF TGTGCCAGCAGTTACAGTGGGGGGCCCCAGCATTTT
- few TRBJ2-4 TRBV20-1 CSASSVLPAKNIQYF TGCAGTGCTAGTTCCGTCTTACCAGCCAAAAACATTCAGTACTTC